This paragraph covers one T cell receptor beta chain sequence. The source of the sample is a study of T cell repertoires in ileal Crohn's disease. CDR1 and CDR2 (germline): MNHEY, SVGAGI. Unmatched junction bases numbered 14, after V lost 6 bases and J lost 8 bases. This CDR3 is 15 amino acids long. Only in-frame clones appear in the TCRdb table, and some are missing; sequencing was by immunoSEQ multiplex PCR. The top ten hold 14% of the sample, which has about 5,400 clones, 82% seen once. What was sequenced was ileal tissue. The chain couples TRBV6-5 to TRBJ1-1; TRBD1 aligns across 8 bases. The receptor comes from an adult with Crohn's disease. CDR3 nucleotide sequence: TGTGCCAGCAGCTCGGGGACAGGTCGGGGCTTGGAAGCTTTCTTT. It translates to CASSSGTGRGLEAFF.